This TCR beta chain originates from a study of blood T cell repertoires in COVID-19. Looking at the study overall: Acute-phase and convalescent COVID-19 samples originated in the United States, Italy and Spain. PBMCs, B-cell-depleted T cells, or T cells provided the cDNA or gDNA that made up the material.

Per the study methods: Cell counts per sample came from amplifying reference gene primers. The assay was immunoSEQ multiplex PCR, and TCRdb's table has in-frame clones only and misses some. D and trimming were read from the DNA, whereas the V and J calls and clone size are those reported in that table. This table has some 220,000 clones, about four fifths appearing once. Germline CDR1 MRHNA, CDR2 SNTAGT. The CDR3 has 15 residues. V was clipped by 6 bases and J by 2 bases, with 17 bases between them. The specimen sequenced was peripheral blood. The genes are TRBV6-4 and TRBJ2-7; a possible D gene is TRBD1 (6 bases). This TCR came from a woman aged 55-69 years with acute or convalescent COVID-19. The CDR3 nucleotides read TGTGCCAGCAGCTCCGGGACACGGATGCCCTACGAGCAGTACTTC. Protein: CASSSGTRMPYEQYF.